Each of the 5 T cell receptor beta chains below was sequenced from the same sample in a study of blood T cell repertoires in COVID-19. Profiling relied on immunoSEQ multiplex PCR, and the TCRdb table lists in-frame clones only, not all of them. The table shows about 230,000 clones, with roughly nine tenths occurring only once. The sample was PBMCs or T cells enriched from blood (not recorded which). These receptor sequences come from a woman in her twenties or thirties with acute COVID-19.

The chain has TRBV25-1 and TRBJ2-1, with D perhaps TRBD2 (5 bases). Trimming removed 3 bases from V and 3 bases from J, with 12 bases in between. The CDR3 extends over 15 amino acids. The germline V gene encodes CDR1 MGHDK and CDR2 SYGVNS. The CDR3 region is CASSEASRIYNEQFF. As DNA, the CDR3 is TGTGCCAGCAGTGAGGCTAGCAGAATCTACAATGAGCAGTTCTTC.

Here the CDR3 DNA reads TGTGCCATCTCACCGGGACAGGGGAGTTCACCCCTCCACTTT. The encoded protein is CAISPGQGSSPLHF. V usage is TRBV10-3 and J usage is TRBJ1-6, with 10 bases aligning to TRBD1. Germline trimming cut 8 bases from V and 9 bases from J; bases unmatched to any gene: 7. CDR1 and CDR2 (germline): ENHRY, SYGVKD. The CDR3 runs to 14 residues.

V usage is TRBV11-2 and J usage is TRBJ1-4, with D possibly TRBD1 on 5 matching bases. Germline V CDR1 and CDR2: SGHAT, FQNNGV. V was clipped by 2 bases and J by 3 bases, with 7 bases between them. This CDR3 has 14 amino acids. The CDR3 spells CASSLWGANEKLFF. CDR3 DNA: TGTGCCAGCAGCTTATGGGGGGCTAATGAAAAACTGTTTTTT.

The chain is built from TRBV3-1 (or the pseudogene TRBV3-2) and TRBJ1-2; possibly TRBD1 for D (6 bases). CDR1 LGHDT and CDR2 YNNKEL come from the germline V gene (reference sequence). V was cut by 2 bases and J by 8 bases, with 15 bases left in between. The CDR3 has 14 amino acids. Written as DNA, the CDR3 is TGTGCCAGCAGCCAAAACGTAGGGGGAAGCGGCTACACCTTC. Translation: CASSQNVGGSGYTF.

The rearrangement uses TRBV9 and TRBJ2-1, with D perhaps matching TRBD2 (5 bases). Germline CDR1 reads SGDLS; CDR2 reads YYNGEE. Trimming pared 3 bases from V and 2 bases from J, leaving 12 bases between. This CDR3 is 15 amino acids long. This CDR3 is CASSARLNTYNEQFF. The CDR3, as DNA: TGTGCCAGCAGCGCCAGACTAAACACCTACAATGAGCAGTTCTTC.